The text below deals with one T cell receptor (beta chain). The treatment was: randomized to nivolumab then ipilimumab (arm A) or the reverse (arm B). The data belong to a study of sequential checkpoint blockade in melanoma. Profiling relied on immunoSEQ multiplex PCR, and the TCRdb table lists in-frame clones only, not all of them. The table has 10,000 or so clones, around 78% seen once; the top ten hold approximately 15%. Germline CDR1 and CDR2: MGHRA and YSYEKL. The CDR3 is 17 residues long. J gave up 4 bases and V 4 bases, and 10 bases lay outside the gene matches. This receptor was obtained from a human donor with melanoma. The starting material was CD8+ T cells sorted from blood (inferred from file names), obtained from a patient given nivolumab and ipilimumab in sequence. This sequence joins TRBV4-1 and TRBJ1-1; the match to TRBD1 covers 12 bases. CDR3 loop: CASSLAGTGGAGTEAFF. The CDR3 DNA reads as TGCGCCAGCAGCCTCGCCGGGACAGGGGGCGCGGGCACTGAAGCTTTCTTT.